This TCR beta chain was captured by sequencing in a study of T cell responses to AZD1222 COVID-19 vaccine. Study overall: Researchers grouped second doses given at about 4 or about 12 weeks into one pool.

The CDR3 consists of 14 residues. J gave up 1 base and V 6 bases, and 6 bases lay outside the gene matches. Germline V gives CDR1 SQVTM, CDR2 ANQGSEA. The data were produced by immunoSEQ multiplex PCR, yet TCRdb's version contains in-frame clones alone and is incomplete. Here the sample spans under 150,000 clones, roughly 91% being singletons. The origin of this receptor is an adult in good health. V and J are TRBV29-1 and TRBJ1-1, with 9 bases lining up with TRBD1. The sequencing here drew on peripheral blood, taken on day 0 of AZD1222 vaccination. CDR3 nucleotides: TGCAGCGTCGACCCGGGACAGGGGAACACTGAAGCTTTCTTT. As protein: CSVDPGQGNTEAFF.